This T cell receptor beta chain stems from a study of beta chain features in type 1 diabetes. General study findings and limits: Still unanswered here is whether HLA type influences TCRB rearrangement. TCRB CDR3 length was moderately but significantly reduced in all four CD4+ subsets of Type 1 diabetes patients.

The V and J ends lost 3 bases and 1 base respectively, with 23 bases between them. This CDR3 comprises 18 residues. Germline lookup yields CDR1 SGHDT and CDR2 YYEEEE. Sequencing targeted expressed TCRB transcripts, as all isolated RNA had been reverse transcribed. Here immunoSEQ multiplex PCR was the method, and the copy in TCRdb shows in-frame clones only, minus some. The table lists about 170,000 clones, roughly 8% of them singletons. This clone has just a few counts. The antigen is unknown. Sequencing was performed on central memory CD4+ T cells from blood. This TCR came from a man between 18 and 35 years old with type 1 diabetes. The chain employs TRBV5-6 and TRBJ2-7; TRBD1 might be the D (6 bases). The CDR3 DNA reads TGTGCCAGCAGCTCCGTAGCCGTTAGAATTGGACAGTCCTACGAGCAGTACTTC. Its translation is CASSSVAVRIGQSYEQYF.